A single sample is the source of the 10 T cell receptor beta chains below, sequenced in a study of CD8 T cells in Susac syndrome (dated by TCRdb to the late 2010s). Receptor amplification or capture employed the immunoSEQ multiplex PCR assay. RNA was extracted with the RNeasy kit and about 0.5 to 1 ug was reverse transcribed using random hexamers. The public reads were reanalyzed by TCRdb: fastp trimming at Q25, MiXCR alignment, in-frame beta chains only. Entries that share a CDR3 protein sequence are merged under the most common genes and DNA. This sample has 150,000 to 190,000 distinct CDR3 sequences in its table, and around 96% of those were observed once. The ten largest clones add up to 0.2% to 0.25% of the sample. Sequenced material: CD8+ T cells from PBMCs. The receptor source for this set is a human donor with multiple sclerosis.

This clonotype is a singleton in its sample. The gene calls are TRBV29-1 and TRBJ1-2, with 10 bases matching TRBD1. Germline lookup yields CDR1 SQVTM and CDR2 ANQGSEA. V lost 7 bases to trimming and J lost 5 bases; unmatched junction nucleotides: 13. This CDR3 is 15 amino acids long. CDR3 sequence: CSGSSGTGDFYGYTF. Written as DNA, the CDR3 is TGCAGCGGCAGCTCCGGGACAGGGGACTTTTATGGCTACACCTTC.

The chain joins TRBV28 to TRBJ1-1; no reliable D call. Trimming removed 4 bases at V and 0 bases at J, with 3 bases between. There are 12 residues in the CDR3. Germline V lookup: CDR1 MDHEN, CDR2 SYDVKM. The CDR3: CASSSVNTEAFF. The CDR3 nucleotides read TGTGCCAGCAGTTCTGTGAACACTGAAGCTTTCTTT.

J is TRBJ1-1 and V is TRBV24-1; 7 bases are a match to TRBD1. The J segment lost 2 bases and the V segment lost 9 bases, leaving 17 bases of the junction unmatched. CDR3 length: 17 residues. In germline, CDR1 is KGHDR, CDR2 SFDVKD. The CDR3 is CATGGTAPGLSNTEAFF. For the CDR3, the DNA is TGTGCCACCGGAGGGACAGCCCCTGGACTGTCCAACACTGAAGCTTTCTTT.

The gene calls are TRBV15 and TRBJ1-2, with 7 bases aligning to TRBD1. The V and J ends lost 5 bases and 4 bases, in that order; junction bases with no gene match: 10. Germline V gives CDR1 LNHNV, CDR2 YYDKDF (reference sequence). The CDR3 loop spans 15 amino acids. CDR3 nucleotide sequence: TGTGCCACCAGCTATATGGACAGGTTGGCCTATGGCTACACCTTC. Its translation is CATSYMDRLAYGYTF.

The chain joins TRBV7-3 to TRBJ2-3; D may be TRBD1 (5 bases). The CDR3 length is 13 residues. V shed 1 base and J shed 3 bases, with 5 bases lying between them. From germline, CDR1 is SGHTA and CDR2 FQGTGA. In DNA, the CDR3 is TGTGCCAGCAGCTTAAAGGGGACAGATACGCAGTATTTT. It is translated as CASSLKGTDTQYF.

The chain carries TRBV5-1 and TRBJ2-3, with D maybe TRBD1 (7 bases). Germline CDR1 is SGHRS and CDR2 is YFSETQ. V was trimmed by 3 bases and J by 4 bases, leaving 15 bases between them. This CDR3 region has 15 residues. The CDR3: CASSSEGAHADTQYF. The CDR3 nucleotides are TGCGCCAGCAGCTCGGAGGGGGCGCATGCAGATACGCAGTATTTT.

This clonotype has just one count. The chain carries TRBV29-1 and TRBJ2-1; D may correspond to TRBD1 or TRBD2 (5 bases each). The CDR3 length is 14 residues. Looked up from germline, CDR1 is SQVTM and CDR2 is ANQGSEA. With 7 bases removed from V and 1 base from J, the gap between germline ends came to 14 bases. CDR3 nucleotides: TGCAGCGGGACCGGGGCGAATTCCTACAATGAGCAGTTCTTC. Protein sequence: CSGTGANSYNEQFF.

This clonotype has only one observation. The DNA for the CDR3 is TGTGCCAGCAGCTTTTCGGACAGGGAACAGTACTTC. It yields the protein CASSFSDREQYF. This chain connects TRBV13 to TRBJ2-4, with TRBD1 matching over 8 bases. Per the germline V gene, CDR1 is PRHDT and CDR2 is FYEKMQ (reference sequence). The V and J ends lost 3 bases and 13 bases, in that order; junction bases with no gene match: 5. CDR3 size: 12 residues.

CDR3 DNA sequence: TGTGCCTGGGCGGACGGAATTAATCAGCCCCAGCATTTT. This gives the protein CAWADGINQPQHF. V is TRBV30 and J is TRBJ1-5, with D hard to call. CDR1 and CDR2 (germline): GTSNPN, SVGIG (reference sequence). V dropped 5 bases and J dropped 4 bases, with 12 bases sitting between them. This CDR3 spans 13 amino acids.

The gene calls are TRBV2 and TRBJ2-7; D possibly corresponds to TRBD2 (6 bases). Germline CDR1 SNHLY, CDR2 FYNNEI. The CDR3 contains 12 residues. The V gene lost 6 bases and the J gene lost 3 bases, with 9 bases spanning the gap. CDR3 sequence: CASREGRYEQYF. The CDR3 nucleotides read TGTGCCAGCAGGGAGGGGCGCTACGAGCAGTACTTC.